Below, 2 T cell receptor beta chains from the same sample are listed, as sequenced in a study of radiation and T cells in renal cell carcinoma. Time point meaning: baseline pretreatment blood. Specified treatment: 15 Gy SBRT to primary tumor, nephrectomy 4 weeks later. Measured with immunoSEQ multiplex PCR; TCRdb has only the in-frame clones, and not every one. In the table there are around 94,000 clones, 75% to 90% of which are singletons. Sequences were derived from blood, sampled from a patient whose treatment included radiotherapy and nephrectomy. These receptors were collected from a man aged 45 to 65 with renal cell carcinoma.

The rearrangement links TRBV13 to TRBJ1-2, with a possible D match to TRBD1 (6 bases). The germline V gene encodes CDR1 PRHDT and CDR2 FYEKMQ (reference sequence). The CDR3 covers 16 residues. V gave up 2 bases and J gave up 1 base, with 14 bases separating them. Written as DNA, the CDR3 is TGTGCCAGCAGCTTATTAAGACAGGCGATTAACTATGGCTACACCTTC. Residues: CASSLLRQAINYGYTF.

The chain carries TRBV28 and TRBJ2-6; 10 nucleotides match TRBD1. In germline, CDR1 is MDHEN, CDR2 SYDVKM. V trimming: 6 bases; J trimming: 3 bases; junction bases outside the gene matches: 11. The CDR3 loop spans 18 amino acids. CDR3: CASSPPGQGSGGANVLTF. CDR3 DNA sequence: TGTGCCAGCAGCCCTCCGGGACAGGGGTCGGGTGGGGCCAACGTCCTGACTTTC.